Listed below are T cell receptor beta chains from one sample, sequenced in a study of T-cell reconstitution after alpha-beta-depleted transplantation in children. TCRdb called the PCR reads again in MiXCR, with one record for every CDR3 protein. This table has 440,000 or so distinct CDR3 sequences, 43% appearing once. Here the sequenced sample was PBMCs, taken before TCRalphabeta/CD19-depleted stem cell transplant. All receptors derive from a girl between 2 and 10 years old with aplastic anemia, due to receive a stem cell transplant. The CDR3 runs from the conserved cysteine through the conserved F or W. D genes are given only for firm matches. The size of a clone is reported for some rows only, either as once, few or many, or as a class for expanded clones.

cdr3_nt	cdr3_aa	clone_size	v_call	j_call	d_call	cdr3_length
TGTGCCAGCAGTTCCGTGGACAGGGAATTTGAAGCTTTCTTT	CASSSVDREFEAFF	NA	TRBV27	TRBJ1-1	TRBD1	14
TGTGCCAGCAGCGATAGCACGAAAGAGACCCAGTACTTC	CASSDSTKETQYF	NA	TRBV9	TRBJ2-5	NA	13
TGTGCCAGCAGTTACGCCGGGCAGGGGGGCGAGCAGTTCTTC	CASSYAGQGGEQFF	NA	TRBV6-5	TRBJ2-1	NA	14
TGTGCCAGCAGCTTAGGCCCTCGGAACGAGCAGTACTTC	CASSLGPRNEQYF	NA	TRBV7-2	TRBJ2-7	NA	13
TGCAGTGCCTGGGGATCTGGACCCAATGAGCAGTTCTTC	CSAWGSGPNEQFF	NA	TRBV20-1	TRBJ2-1	NA	13
TGCAGCGGCGTAACTAGCGGGAGAGGGACAGATACGCAGTATTTT	CSGVTSGRGTDTQYF	few	TRBV29-1	TRBJ2-3	TRBD2	15
TGTGCCAGCGGGGGACAGGGGGGCACCGGGGAGCTGTTTTTT	CASGGQGGTGELFF	NA	TRBV7-9	TRBJ2-2	TRBD1	14
TGCAGTGCTACGCCAGGGTCAAGGGGAACTGAAGCTTTCTTT	CSATPGSRGTEAFF	few	TRBV20-1	TRBJ1-1	NA	14
TGCAGTGCCTCGGCTTTAGAGCGGGAGACCTACGAGCAGTACTTC	CSASALERETYEQYF	NA	TRBV20-1	TRBJ2-7	TRBD2	15
TGTGCCAGCAGGGACGGGGGGGCCACGCAGTATTTT	CASRDGGATQYF	few	TRBV7-2	TRBJ2-3	TRBD2	12
TGCGCCAGAGTTCGACTAGCGGGGCTCACAGATACGCAGTATTTT	CARVRLAGLTDTQYF	NA	TRBV4-1	TRBJ2-3	TRBD2	15
TGTGCCACCAGCAGAGCGGCTACCAATGAGCAGTTCTTC	CATSRAATNEQFF	NA	TRBV15	TRBJ2-1	NA	13
TGCAGTGCTAGAACGGTCAGACAGGGGAGCATCACCGGGGAGCTGTTTTTT	CSARTVRQGSITGELFF	NA	TRBV20-1	TRBJ2-2	TRBD1	17
TGTGCCAGCAGTTTACGGGTTCTAAAGAGCTCCTACGAGCAGTACTTC	CASSLRVLKSSYEQYF	NA	TRBV12-3/TRBV12-4	TRBJ2-7	NA	16
TGTGCCAGCTCACCCCGACAGGGCGAGGGCGAGCAGTTCTTC	CASSPRQGEGEQFF	NA	TRBV18	TRBJ2-1	TRBD1	14
TGTGCCAGCAGATTCGGGACATGGGGGAATGAGCAGTTCTTC	CASRFGTWGNEQFF	few	TRBV12-3/TRBV12-4	TRBJ2-1	NA	14
TGTGCCAGCAGCAGCTCTAGGAGCTCCTACGAGCAGTACTTC	CASSSSRSSYEQYF	many	TRBV7-2	TRBJ2-7	NA	14
TGTGCCAGCAGTCCCCCCGGACTGACTAGCGGGAGGGCCCTTGATGAGCAGTTCTTC	CASSPPGLTSGRALDEQFF	NA	TRBV3-1	TRBJ2-1	TRBD2	19
TGTGCCAGCAGCCAAGGAAGTCTGGCTTTCTATGGCTACACCTTC	CASSQGSLAFYGYTF	few	TRBV14	TRBJ1-2	NA	15
TGTGCCAGCAGGGAACGGAATTCCGGAAACACCATATATTTT	CASRERNSGNTIYF	many	TRBV6-1	TRBJ1-3	NA	14
TGCAGTGCTGTGACAGGGAGCCACGAGCAGTACTTC	CSAVTGSHEQYF	few	TRBV20-1	TRBJ2-7	TRBD1	12
TGCAGTGCTAGAGATCCGGGCCAGGGGTACCCAGAGACCCAGTACTTC	CSARDPGQGYPETQYF	few	TRBV20-1	TRBJ2-5	NA	16
TGCGCCAGCAGCCGCGCATGGGGTGAGAACACCGGGGAGCTGTTTTTT	CASSRAWGENTGELFF	NA	TRBV5-1	TRBJ2-2	NA	16
TGTGCCAGCAGCTCCAGACTAGCGGTTGGCGCCCAGTACTTC	CASSSRLAVGAQYF	many	TRBV7-2	TRBJ2-5	TRBD2	14
TGTGCCAGCAGCTTGGTGGGGACGGCAAGCTCTGGGGCCAACGTCCTGACTTTC	CASSLVGTASSGANVLTF	once	TRBV5-6	TRBJ2-6	NA	18
TGTGCCAGCAGCTTAGACGCGGGAGGGCAAGATACGCAGTATTTT	CASSLDAGGQDTQYF	many	TRBV7-2	TRBJ2-3	TRBD2	15
TGTGCCAGCAGTTTATCGAGGACTAGCGGCCGAGATACGCAGTATTTT	CASSLSRTSGRDTQYF	few	TRBV27	TRBJ2-3	TRBD2	16
TGTGCCAGCAGCCGGACGGGGGAGGGGTTCTTC	CASSRTGEGFF	few	TRBV12-3/TRBV12-4	TRBJ2-1	TRBD2	11
TGCAGTGCTAGAGGAGCCTACGAGCAGTACTTC	CSARGAYEQYF	NA	TRBV20-1	TRBJ2-7	NA	11